These T cell receptor beta chains were read from a single sample in a study of CD8+CD57+ T cells in acquired aplastic anemia. Each CDR3 protein gets one entry after TCRdb re-called the reads with MiXCR. The sample lists around 430,000 distinct CDR3 sequences; around 30% were seen once. The sequencing input was sorted CD4+, CD8+, or CD8+CD57+ T cells (not recorded which) from PBMCs. The source of these receptors is a human donor with aplastic anemia. Both conserved end residues are part of each CDR3. A D gene is named only where the DNA matches it firmly. Only part of the rows carry a size: once, few, many, or a class if the clone is expanded.

V gene	D gene	clone size	J gene	CDR3 DNA	CDR3 protein
TRBV20-1	TRBD1	.	TRBJ2-7	TGCAGTGCTAGTACCGGACAGGCGGTGACCTACGAGCAGTACTTC	CSASTGQAVTYEQYF
TRBV5-1	TRBD2	many	TRBJ2-7	TGCGCCAGCAGCTTGGGCCCTACAGGACTAGCGGGAGTGCACCACGAGCAGTACTTC	CASSLGPTGLAGVHHEQYF
TRBV19	TRBD1	many	TRBJ1-2	TGTGCCAGTAGTGGGCGAACTATCGGGACAGGGGGAAGTAATGGCTACACCTTC	CASSGRTIGTGGSNGYTF
TRBV4-3	.	few	TRBJ2-7	TGCGCCAGCAGCCAAGAGAGAGCGGCCTCCTACGAGCAGTACTTC	CASSQERAASYEQYF
TRBV7-2	.	.	TRBJ1-3	TGTGCCAGCAGCTTAGAACTGGGGAGCAGAAACACCATATATTTT	CASSLELGSRNTIYF
TRBV20-1	.	many	TRBJ1-5	TGCAGTGCCCTTGCCCCCTCGAACCTCCTTCATAATCAGCCCCAGCATTTT	CSALAPSNLLHNQPQHF
TRBV30	.	.	TRBJ2-7	TGTGCCTGGAGTCCAGGGCAAGAGCAGTACTTC	CAWSPGQEQYF
TRBV20-1	TRBD1	.	TRBJ2-3	TGCAGTGCTAGAGCACACCGGGACAGGGGATCAGATACGCAGTATTTT	CSARAHRDRGSDTQYF
TRBV6-5	.	many	TRBJ1-2	TGTGCCAGCAGTTACCCCAGCGACAGAGGTGGCTACACCTTC	CASSYPSDRGGYTF
TRBV25-1	TRBD2	.	TRBJ2-3	TGTGCCAGCAGTTACTCTCGACTATCAAGCGGGGAGCCCGATACGCAGTATTTT	CASSYSRLSSGEPDTQYF
TRBV2	TRBD1	.	TRBJ1-2	TGTGCCAGCAGTCGGTCCGGACAGGGCGACTATGGCTACACCTTC	CASSRSGQGDYGYTF
TRBV5-1	.	many	TRBJ2-7	TGCGCCAGCAGCTTAGGGACCGCCGAGACCTACGAGCAGTACTTC	CASSLGTAETYEQYF
TRBV6-5	.	.	TRBJ1-1	TGTGCCAGCAGTTACCCTGATGGTGTCAGGGGTCCTGAAGCTTTCTTT	CASSYPDGVRGPEAFF
TRBV15	.	.	TRBJ2-3	TGTGCCACCAGCAGGGCGGACTGGACGGGCGCAGATACGCAGTATTTT	CATSRADWTGADTQYF
TRBV20-1	.	.	TRBJ2-7	TGCAGTGCTATACCCCTGACCTACGAGCAGTACTTC	CSAIPLTYEQYF
TRBV19	.	few	TRBJ2-1	TGTGCCAGTAGTATAGAGTGGGGTTATGAGCAGTTCTTC	CASSIEWGYEQFF
TRBV19	TRBD2	.	TRBJ2-7	TGTGCCAGCAGAAGACTAGCGGATTCCTACGAGCAGTACTTC	CASRRLADSYEQYF
TRBV19	.	many	TRBJ1-5	TGTGCCAGTAGTATAATAGTAAATCAGCCCCAGCATTTT	CASSIIVNQPQHF
TRBV10-3	.	.	TRBJ1-2	TGTGCCAGCAGCCCTGTGGGGGGTTACTATGGCTACACCTTC	CASSPVGGYYGYTF
TRBV19	TRBD2	many	TRBJ2-7	TGTGCCAGTAGTATTAAGCGGGGGGCCTCCTACGAGCAGTACTTC	CASSIKRGASYEQYF
TRBV19	.	few	TRBJ2-1	TGTGCCAGTAGTGATACAGGGAATTACAATGAGCAGTTCTTC	CASSDTGNYNEQFF
TRBV19	.	.	TRBJ2-3	TGTGCCAGTACCACTACTTCAGATACGCAGTATTTT	CASTTTSDTQYF
TRBV10-3	.	.	TRBJ2-7	TGTGCCAGCCTCCGGGACTCTGGCTACGAGCAGTACTTC	CASLRDSGYEQYF
TRBV20-1	.	few	TRBJ1-5	TGCAGTGCTAGTGAGGGGATTGGGTCCAATCAGCCCCAGCATTTT	CSASEGIGSNQPQHF
TRBV15	TRBD1	many	TRBJ1-1	TGTGCCACCAGCAGGGACAGGGGGACCAACACTGAAGCTTTCTTT	CATSRDRGTNTEAFF
TRBV5-1	TRBD2	few	TRBJ2-5	TGCGCCAGCTTCGGGGGGGCAGGAGAGACCCAGTACTTC	CASFGGAGETQYF
TRBV19	.	.	TRBJ1-1	TGTGCCAGTAGTATATTGGCAGTGAACACTGAAGCTTTCTTT	CASSILAVNTEAFF
TRBV6-2/TRBV6-3	TRBD1	few	TRBJ2-5	TGTGCCAGCAGTTATCCCACAGGGGCCGGGGAGACCCAGTACTTC	CASSYPTGAGETQYF
TRBV6-1	.	.	TRBJ1-4	TGTGCCAGCAGTGAGAAGCGTCTAACACCTGCAACTAATGAAAAACTGTTTTTT	CASSEKRLTPATNEKLFF
TRBV24-1	.	many	TRBJ2-3	TGTGCCACCAGTGACCGCGCTACCCGCACAGATACGCAGTATTTT	CATSDRATRTDTQYF
TRBV20-1	TRBD2	many	TRBJ2-7	TGCAGTGCTAAGGAGCGGGAGAAGTACTTC	CSAKEREKYF
TRBV19	TRBD1	.	TRBJ1-4	TGTGCCAGTAGTTCCAACAGGGGTGAAAAACTGTTTTTT	CASSSNRGEKLFF